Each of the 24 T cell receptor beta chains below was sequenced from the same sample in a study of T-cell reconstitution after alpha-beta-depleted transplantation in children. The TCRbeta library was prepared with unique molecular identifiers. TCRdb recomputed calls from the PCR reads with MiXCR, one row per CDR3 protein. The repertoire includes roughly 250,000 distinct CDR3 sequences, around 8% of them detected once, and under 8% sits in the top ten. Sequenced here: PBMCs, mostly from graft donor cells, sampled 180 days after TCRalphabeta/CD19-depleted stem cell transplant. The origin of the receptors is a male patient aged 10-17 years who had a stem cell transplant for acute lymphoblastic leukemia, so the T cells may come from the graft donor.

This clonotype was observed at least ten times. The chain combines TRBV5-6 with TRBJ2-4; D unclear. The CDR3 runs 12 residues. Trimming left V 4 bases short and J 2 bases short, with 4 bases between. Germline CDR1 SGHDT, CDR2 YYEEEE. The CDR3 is CASSGTKNIQYF. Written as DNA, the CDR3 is TGTGCCAGCAGCGGGACCAAAAACATTCAGTACTTC.

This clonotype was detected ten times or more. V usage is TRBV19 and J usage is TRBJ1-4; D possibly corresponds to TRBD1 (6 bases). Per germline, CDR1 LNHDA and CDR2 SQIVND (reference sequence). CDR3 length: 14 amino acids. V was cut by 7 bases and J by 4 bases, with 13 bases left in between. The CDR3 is CASIPTGVNEKLFF. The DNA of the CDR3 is TGTGCCAGTATCCCGACAGGCGTTAATGAAAAACTGTTTTTT. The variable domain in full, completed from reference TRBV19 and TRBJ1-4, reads DGGITQSPKYLFRKEGQNVTLSCEQNLNHDAMYWYRQDPGQGLRLIYYSQIVNDFQKGDIAEGYSVSREKKESFPLTVTSAQKNPTAFYLCASIPTGVNEKLFFGSGTQLSVL.

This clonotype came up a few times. The CDR3 coding sequence is TGCAGTGCTAGAGAGTGGCTAGCGGGAAGGGGCGAGCAGTACTTC. Translated: CSAREWLAGRGEQYF. J is TRBJ2-7 and V is TRBV20-1, with TRBD2 matching over 9 bases. The junction had 9 bases not matched to a gene; V was cut back by 0 bases and J by 6 bases. Germline V CDR1 and CDR2: DFQATT, SNEGSKA (reference sequence). This CDR3 comprises 15 residues.

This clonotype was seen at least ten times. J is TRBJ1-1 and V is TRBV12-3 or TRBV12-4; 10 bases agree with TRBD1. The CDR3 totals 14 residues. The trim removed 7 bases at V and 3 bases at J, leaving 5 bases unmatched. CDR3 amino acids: CASKTDRGDTEAFF. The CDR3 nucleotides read TGTGCCAGCAAGACGGACAGGGGGGACACTGAAGCTTTCTTT.

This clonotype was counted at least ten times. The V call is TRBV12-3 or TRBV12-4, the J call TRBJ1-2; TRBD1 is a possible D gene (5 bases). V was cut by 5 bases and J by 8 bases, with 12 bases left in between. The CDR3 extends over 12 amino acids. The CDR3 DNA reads TGTGCCAGCAGTGTGGGGCCGGAGGGCTACACCTTC. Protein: CASSVGPEGYTF.

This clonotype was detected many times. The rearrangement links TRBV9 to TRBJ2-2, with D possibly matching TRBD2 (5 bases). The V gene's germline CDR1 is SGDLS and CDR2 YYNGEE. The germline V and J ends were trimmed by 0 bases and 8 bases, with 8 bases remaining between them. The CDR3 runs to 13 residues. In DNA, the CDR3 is TGTGCCAGCAGCGTAGACGGGGAAGGGGAGCTGTTTTTT. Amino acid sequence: CASSVDGEGELFF.

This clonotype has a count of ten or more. The CDR3 bases are TGTGCCAGCAGACTTTATCGAAACACTGAAGCTTTCTTT. It translates to CASRLYRNTEAFF. The J gene is TRBJ1-1, the V gene TRBV6-1; no clear D gene. This CDR3 comprises 13 residues. Per germline, CDR1 MNHNS and CDR2 SASEGT. The ends were cut back, 6 bases at V and 2 bases at J, with 10 bases in the middle.

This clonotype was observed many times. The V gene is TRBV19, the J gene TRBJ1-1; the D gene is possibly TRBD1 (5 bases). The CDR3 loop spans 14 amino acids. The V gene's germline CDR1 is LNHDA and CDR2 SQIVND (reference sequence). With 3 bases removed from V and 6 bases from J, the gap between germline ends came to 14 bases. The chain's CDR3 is CASSMFEARAEAFF. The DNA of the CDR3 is TGTGCCAGTAGTATGTTCGAGGCCAGGGCTGAAGCTTTCTTT.

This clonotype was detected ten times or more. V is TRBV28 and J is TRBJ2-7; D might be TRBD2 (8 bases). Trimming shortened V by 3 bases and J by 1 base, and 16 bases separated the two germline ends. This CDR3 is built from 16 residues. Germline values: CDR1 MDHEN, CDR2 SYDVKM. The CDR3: CASSFRGGTRSYEQYF. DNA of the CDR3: TGTGCCAGCAGTTTCAGGGGGGGGACTAGATCCTACGAGCAGTACTTC.

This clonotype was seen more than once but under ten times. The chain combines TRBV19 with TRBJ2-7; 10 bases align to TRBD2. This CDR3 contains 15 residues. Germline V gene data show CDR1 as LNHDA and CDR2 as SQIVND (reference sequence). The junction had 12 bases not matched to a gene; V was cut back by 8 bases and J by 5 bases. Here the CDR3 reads CASRPSGRGSDEQYF. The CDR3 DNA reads TGTGCCAGTCGACCAAGCGGGAGGGGTTCCGACGAGCAGTACTTC.

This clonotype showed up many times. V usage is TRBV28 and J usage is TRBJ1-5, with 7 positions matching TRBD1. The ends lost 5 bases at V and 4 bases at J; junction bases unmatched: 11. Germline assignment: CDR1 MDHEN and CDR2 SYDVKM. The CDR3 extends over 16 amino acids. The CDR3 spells CASSTWEGAGNQPQHF. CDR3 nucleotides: TGTGCCAGCAGTACCTGGGAGGGGGCAGGAAATCAGCCCCAGCATTTT. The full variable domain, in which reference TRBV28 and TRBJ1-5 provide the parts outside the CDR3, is DVKVTQSSRYLVKRTGEKVFLECVQDMDHENMFWYRQDPGLGLRLIYFSYDVKMKEKGDIPEGYSVSREKKERFSLILESASTNQTSMYLCASSTWEGAGNQPQHFGDGTRLSIL.

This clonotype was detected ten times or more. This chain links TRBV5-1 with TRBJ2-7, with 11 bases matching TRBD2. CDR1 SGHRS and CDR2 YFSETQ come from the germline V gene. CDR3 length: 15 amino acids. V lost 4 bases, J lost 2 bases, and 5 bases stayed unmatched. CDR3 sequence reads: CASSPTSGVTYEQYF. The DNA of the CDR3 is TGCGCCAGCAGCCCGACTAGCGGGGTTACCTACGAGCAGTACTTC.

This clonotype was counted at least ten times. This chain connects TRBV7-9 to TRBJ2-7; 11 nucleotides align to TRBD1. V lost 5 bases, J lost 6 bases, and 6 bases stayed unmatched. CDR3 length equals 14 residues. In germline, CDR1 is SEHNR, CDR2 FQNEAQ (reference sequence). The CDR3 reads CASSQGQGAFEQYF. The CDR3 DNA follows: TGTGCCAGCAGCCAAGGACAGGGGGCGTTCGAGCAGTACTTC.

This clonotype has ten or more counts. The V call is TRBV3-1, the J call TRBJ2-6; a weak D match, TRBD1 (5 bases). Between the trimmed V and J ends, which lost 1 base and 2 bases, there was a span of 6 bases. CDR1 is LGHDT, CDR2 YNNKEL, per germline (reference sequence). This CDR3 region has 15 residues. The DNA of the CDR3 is TGTGCCAGCAGCCAAGCAGGGACTGGGGCCAACGTCCTGACTTTC. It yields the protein CASSQAGTGANVLTF.

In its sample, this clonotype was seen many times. The CDR3 spells CASVRGYNEQFF. The CDR3 DNA reads as TGTGCCAGCGTCAGGGGATACAATGAGCAGTTCTTC. The rearrangement uses TRBV12-3 or TRBV12-4 and TRBJ2-1, with D perhaps TRBD1 (6 bases). V dropped 8 bases and J dropped 4 bases, with 9 bases sitting between them. The CDR3 spans 12 residues.

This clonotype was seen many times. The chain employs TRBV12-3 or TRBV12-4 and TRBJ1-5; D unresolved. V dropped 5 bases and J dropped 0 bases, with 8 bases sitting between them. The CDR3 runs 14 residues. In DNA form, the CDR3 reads TGTGCCAGCAGTCCTCGAAATAGCAATCAGCCCCAGCATTTT. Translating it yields CASSPRNSNQPQHF.

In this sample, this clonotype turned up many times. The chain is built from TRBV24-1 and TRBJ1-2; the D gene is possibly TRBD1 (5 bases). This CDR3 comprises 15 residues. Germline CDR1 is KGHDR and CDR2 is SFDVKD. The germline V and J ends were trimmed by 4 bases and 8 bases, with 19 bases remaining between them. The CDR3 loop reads CATSDNRDPGWGYTF. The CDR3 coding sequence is TGTGCCACCAGTGACAACCGGGACCCAGGGTGGGGCTACACCTTC.

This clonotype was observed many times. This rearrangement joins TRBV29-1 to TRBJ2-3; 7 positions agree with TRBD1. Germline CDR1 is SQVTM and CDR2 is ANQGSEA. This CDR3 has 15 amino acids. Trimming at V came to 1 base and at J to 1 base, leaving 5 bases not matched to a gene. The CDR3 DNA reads TGCAGCGTTGAAGGCTACAGGGGCCGCACAGATACGCAGTATTTT. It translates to CSVEGYRGRTDTQYF.

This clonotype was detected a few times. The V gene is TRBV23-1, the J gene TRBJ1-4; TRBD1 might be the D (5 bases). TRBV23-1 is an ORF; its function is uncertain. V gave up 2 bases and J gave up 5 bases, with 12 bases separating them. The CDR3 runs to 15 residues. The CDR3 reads CASSQGEAGNEKLFF. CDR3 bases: TGCGCCAGCAGTCAAGGGGAGGCAGGGAATGAAAAACTGTTTTTT.

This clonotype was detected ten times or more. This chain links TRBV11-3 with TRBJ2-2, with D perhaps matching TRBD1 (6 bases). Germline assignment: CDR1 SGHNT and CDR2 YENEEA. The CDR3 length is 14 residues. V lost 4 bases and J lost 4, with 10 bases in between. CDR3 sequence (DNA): TGTGCCAGCAGCTCCCAGGGGTCCACCGGGGAGCTGTTTTTT. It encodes CASSSQGSTGELFF.

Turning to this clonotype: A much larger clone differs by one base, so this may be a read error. This CDR3 reads CASSLAAGVDQFF. The CDR3 DNA follows: TGCGCCAGCAGCTTGGCCGCGGGGGTTGACCAGTTCTTC. This chain joins TRBV5-1 and TRBJ2-1; 7 bases match TRBD2. Trimming at V came to 0 bases and at J to 13 bases, leaving 7 bases not matched to a gene. CDR1 is SGHRS and CDR2 is YFSETQ in the germline V gene. The CDR3 consists of 13 residues.

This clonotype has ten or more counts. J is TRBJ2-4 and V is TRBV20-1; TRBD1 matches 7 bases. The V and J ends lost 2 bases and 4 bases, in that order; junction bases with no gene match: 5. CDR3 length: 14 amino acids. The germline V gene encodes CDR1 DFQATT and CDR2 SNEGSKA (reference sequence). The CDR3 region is CSARPSGGKNIQYF. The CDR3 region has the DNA TGCAGTGCTAGACCCTCAGGGGGTAAAAACATTCAGTACTTC.

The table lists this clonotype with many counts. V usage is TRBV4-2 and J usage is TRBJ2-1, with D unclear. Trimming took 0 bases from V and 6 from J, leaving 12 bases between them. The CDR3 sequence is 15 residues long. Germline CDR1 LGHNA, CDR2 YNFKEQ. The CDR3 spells CASSQDSPVSNEQFF. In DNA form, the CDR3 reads TGTGCCAGCAGCCAAGATTCACCCGTCAGCAATGAGCAGTTCTTC.

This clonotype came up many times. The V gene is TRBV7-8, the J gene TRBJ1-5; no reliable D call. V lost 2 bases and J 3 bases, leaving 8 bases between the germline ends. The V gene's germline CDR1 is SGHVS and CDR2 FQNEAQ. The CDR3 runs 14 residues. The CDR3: CASSLSRNNQPQHF. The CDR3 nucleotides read TGTGCCAGCAGCTTATCAAGGAACAATCAGCCCCAGCATTTT.